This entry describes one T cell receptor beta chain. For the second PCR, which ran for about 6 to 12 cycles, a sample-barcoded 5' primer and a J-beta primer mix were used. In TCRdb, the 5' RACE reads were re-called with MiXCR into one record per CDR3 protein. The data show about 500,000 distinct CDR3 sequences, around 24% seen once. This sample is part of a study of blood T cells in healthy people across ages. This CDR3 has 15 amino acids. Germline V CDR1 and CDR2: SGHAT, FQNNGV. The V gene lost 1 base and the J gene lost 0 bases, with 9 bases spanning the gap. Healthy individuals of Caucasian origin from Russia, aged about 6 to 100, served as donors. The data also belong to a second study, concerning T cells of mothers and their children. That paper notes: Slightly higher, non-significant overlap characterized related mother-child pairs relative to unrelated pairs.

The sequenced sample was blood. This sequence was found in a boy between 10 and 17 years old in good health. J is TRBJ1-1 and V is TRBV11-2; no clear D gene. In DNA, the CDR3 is TGTGCCAGCAGCTTAGGTTGGCCCATGAACACTGAAGCTTTCTTT. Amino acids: CASSLGWPMNTEAFF.